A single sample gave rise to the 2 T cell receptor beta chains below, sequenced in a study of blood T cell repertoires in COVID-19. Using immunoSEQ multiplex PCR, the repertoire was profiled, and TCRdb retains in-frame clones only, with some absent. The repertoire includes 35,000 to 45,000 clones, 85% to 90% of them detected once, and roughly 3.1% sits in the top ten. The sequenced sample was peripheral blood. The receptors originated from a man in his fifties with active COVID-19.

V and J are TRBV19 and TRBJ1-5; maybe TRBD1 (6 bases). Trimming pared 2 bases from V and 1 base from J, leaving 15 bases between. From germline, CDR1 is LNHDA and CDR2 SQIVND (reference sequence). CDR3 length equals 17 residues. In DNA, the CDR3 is TGTGCCAGTAGTATACTTCGCAGGGGTAGGAGCAATCAGCCCCAGCATTTT. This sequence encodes CASSILRRGRSNQPQHF. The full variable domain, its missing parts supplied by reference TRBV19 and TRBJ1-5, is DGGITQSPKYLFRKEGQNVTLSCEQNLNHDAMYWYRQDPGQGLRLIYYSQIVNDFQKGDIAEGYSVSREKKESFPLTVTSAQKNPTAFYLCASSILRRGRSNQPQHFGDGTRLSIL.

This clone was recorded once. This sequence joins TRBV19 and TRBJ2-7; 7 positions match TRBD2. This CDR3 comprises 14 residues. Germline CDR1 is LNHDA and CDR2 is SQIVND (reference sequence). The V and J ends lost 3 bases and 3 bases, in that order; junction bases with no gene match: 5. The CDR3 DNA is TGTGCCAGTAGTATTGCGGGGGACTTCTACGAGCAGTACTTC. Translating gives CASSIAGDFYEQYF.